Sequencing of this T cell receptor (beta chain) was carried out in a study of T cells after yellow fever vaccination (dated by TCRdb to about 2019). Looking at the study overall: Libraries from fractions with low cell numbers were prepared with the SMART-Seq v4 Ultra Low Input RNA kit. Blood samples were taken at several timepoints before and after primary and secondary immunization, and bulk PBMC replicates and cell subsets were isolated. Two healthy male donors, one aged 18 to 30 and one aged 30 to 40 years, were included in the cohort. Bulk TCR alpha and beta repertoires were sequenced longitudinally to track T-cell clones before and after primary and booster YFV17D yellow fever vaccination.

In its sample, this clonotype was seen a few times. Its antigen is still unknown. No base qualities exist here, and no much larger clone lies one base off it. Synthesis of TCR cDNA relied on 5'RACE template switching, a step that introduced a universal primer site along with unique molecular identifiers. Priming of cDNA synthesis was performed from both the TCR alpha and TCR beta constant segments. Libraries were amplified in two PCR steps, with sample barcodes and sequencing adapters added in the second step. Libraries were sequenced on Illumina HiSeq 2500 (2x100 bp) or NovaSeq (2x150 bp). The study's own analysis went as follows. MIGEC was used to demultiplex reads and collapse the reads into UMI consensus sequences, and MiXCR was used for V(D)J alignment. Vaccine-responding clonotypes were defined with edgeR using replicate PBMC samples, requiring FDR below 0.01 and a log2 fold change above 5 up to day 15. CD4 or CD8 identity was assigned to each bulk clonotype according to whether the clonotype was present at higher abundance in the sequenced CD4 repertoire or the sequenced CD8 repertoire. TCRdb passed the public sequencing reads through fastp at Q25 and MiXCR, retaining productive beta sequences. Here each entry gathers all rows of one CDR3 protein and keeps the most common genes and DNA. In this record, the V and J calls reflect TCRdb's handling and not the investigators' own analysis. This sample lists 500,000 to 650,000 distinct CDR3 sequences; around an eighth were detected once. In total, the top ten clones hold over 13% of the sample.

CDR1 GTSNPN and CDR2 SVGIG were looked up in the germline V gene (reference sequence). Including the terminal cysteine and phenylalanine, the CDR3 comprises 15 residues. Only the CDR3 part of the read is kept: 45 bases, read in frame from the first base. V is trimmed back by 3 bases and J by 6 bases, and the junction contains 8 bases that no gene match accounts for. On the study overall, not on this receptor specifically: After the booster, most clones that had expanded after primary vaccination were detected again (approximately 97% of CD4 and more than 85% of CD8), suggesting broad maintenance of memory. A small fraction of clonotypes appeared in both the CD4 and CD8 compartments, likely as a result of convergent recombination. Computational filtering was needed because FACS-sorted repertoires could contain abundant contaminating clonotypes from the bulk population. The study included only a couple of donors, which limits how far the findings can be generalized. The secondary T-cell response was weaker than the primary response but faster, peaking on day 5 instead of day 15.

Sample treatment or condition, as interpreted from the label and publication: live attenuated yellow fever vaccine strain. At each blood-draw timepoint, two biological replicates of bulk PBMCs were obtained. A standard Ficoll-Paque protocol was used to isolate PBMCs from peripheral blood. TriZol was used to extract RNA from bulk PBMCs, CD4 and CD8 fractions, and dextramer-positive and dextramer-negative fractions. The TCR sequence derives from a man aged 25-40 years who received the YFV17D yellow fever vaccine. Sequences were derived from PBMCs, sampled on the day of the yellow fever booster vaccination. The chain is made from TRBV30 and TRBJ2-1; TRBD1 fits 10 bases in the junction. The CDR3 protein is CAWSTGDRGFNEQFF. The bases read TGTGCCTGGAGCACAGGGGACAGGGGATTCAATGAGCAGTTCTTC.